This note documents a single T cell receptor beta chain sequence. Germline trimming cut 3 bases from V and 6 bases from J; bases unmatched to any gene: 9. The germline CDR1 and CDR2 sequences are SGHTA and FQGNSA. CDR3 length: 15 residues. Per the original data handling: Researchers report that nucleated cell counts were estimated from reference gene primer amplification. Clones were read by immunoSEQ multiplex PCR, and TCRdb kept only the in-frame ones, dropping some. V and J calls and clone size are given by that table; D and trimming were obtained from the DNA. This table holds approximately 67,000 clones, around 93% found once. These data are taken from a study of blood T cell repertoires in COVID-19. Study-level background: Material from acute and convalescent COVID-19 was sourced from the United States, Italy and Spain. Sample material is recorded as cDNA or gDNA derived from T cells, B-cell-depleted T cells, or PBMCs.

The origin of this receptor is a human donor in a cohort sampled during active COVID-19. Material: peripheral blood. This rearrangement joins TRBV7-2 to TRBJ1-2; TRBD1 agrees at 8 bases. The CDR3 spells CASSFQGAFRDGYTF. In DNA, the CDR3 is TGTGCCAGCAGCTTCCAGGGGGCGTTTAGGGATGGCTACACCTTC.